This TCR beta chain stems from a study of CD8+ T cells in alopecia areata (dated by TCRdb to 2016 to 2019). General notes on the study: The treated patients took part in an open-label pilot trial in which moderate-to-severe alopecia areata was treated with oral tofacitinib at 5 to 10 mg twice daily. Patients stayed on tofacitinib for 6 to 18 months and then had 6 months of follow-up off drug so that delayed response and recurrence could be assessed. The SALT score, which quantifies the percentage of affected scalp surface area, was used to measure disease severity in treated patients. To study T cell clonal expansion in alopecia areata, the researchers applied high-throughput TCRbeta sequencing to both the C3H/HeJ mouse model and human patients. On the human side, TCRbeta sequencing was run on scalp tissue and on sorted CD4+ and CD8+ peripheral blood T cells from healthy controls and from alopecia areata patients with either patchy or totalis/universalis disease. Patients on tofacitinib were biopsied at baseline and after 4 and 24 weeks of treatment, and several of the patients also had a later scalp biopsy. Scalp clonality was compared across normal scalp (n=4), patchy alopecia areata scalp (n=8), and alopecia totalis/universalis scalp (n=8). RNA was obtained with the PAXgene miRNA kit for fixed scalp, the miRNeasy kit for PBMCs, and the RNeasy kit for mouse skin. immunoSEQ multiplex PCR using 35 Vbeta forward primers and 13 Jbeta reverse primers was used to amplify TCRbeta CDR3 regions. The research as a whole found: The treated cohort was small, with a single nonresponder, so links between baseline CD8+ expansion and response need larger studies. Lesional scalp, especially in alopecia totalis/universalis, showed higher clonality and more expanded CD8+ clones than normal scalp, suggesting antigenic drive. Compared with mice, TCR sequences shared between patients were less clear, possibly partly because of HLA diversity across the patient population. Scalp clonality and the number of expanded CD8+ clones among the top 100 scalp clones were significantly decreased by tofacitinib. Scalp TCR repertoire analysis is complicated because resident alphabeta T cells in normal human skin are also sequenced, whereas mouse skin is dominated by gammadelta T cells. During tofacitinib treatment, many expanded lesional clones stuck around in both scalp and blood, and this persistence may partly explain why relapse happens after treatment is stopped.

V trim: 6 bases; J trim: 4 bases; unmatched bases: 10. From the cysteine up to the phenylalanine, the CDR3 has a length of 15 residues. The retained sequence is limited to the CDR3, 45 bases, with the frame set at the first base. As encoded in the germline V gene, CDR1 is SGHAT while CDR2 is FQNNGV. The library was produced with the immunoSEQ multiplex PCR assay. RNA was extracted from all samples and reverse transcribed into cDNA as template for TCR sequencing. SuperScript III was used to make first-strand cDNA, primed with a 2:1 mix of oligo-dT and random hexamers. A synthetic immune receptor repertoire was used to gauge amplification bias, and whatever bias remained was removed computationally. Turning to the authors' computational methods: Raw reads were preprocessed to remove errors, and CDR3 was defined by IMGT conventions from the conserved cysteine to phenylalanine. Clonality was calculated as 1 minus Shannon entropy normalized by log2 of the number of productive unique TCRs. Whether each scalp clone was CD4 or CD8 was inferred by checking scalp TCRbeta sequences against the CD4 and CD8 repertoires from sorted blood. The table was pulled from immuneACCESS by TCRdb, which kept in-frame rearrangements only. Such tables lose some clones; where checked, under half of the loss comes from unresolved V genes, and the rest has no known cause. V and J calls and clone size follow that table, whereas D and trimming were derived from the DNA. The sample records roughly 92,000 clones, about 70% of which are singletons. The ten largest clonotypes hold 17% of the sample.

The treatment or condition tag for this specimen amounts to: oral pan-JAK inhibitor, 5-10 mg twice daily. Lesional scalp punch biopsies and peripheral blood were collected from alopecia areata patients. After PBMCs were isolated by density centrifugation and stained for CD3, CD4 and CD8, a FACSAria was used to sort CD4+ and CD8+ T cells. Notes on this clone: What this receptor recognizes is not known. Within one base of it there is no much larger clone, and no base qualities were kept.

The rearrangement combines TRBV11-2 with TRBJ1-2; 8 bases in the junction line up with TRBD1. The sequencing here drew on CD8+ T cells sorted from blood, taken around week 42, from a patient treated with tofacitinib. This clonotype originated in a human donor with alopecia areata. The CDR3 protein: CASSSGGSAPYGYTF. In nucleotide form, the sequence is TGTGCCAGCAGTTCAGGGGGCTCGGCCCCCTATGGCTACACCTTC. Here the CDR3 is joined to the reference TRBV11-2 and TRBJ1-2 genes, and the full variable domain is: EAGVAQSPRYKIIEKRQSVAFWCNPISGHATLYWYQQILGQGPKLLIQFQNNGVVDDSQLPKDRFSAERLKGVDSTLKIQPAKLEDSAVYLCASSSGGSAPYGYTFGSGTRLTVV.